The clone carrying this TCR beta chain was observed at least ten times. The antigen is unknown. The CDR3 runs to 12 residues. V lost 2 bases and J lost 7, with 6 bases in between. This specimen comes from a study of response to subunit inactivated influenza vaccine. Study-wide points: Authors proposed each seasonal influenza vaccination draws in few new T cells.

TCRdb processed the RT-PCR reads anew with MiXCR; each CDR3 protein has one entry. The table lists about half a million distinct CDR3 sequences, 6.5% to 8% of them singletons. The chain joins TRBV12-3 or TRBV12-4 to TRBJ1-5, with D uncertain. The clonotype comes from a man between 50 and 70 years old who received an inactivated influenza vaccine. The sequencing here drew on PBMCs from blood, taken roughly 24 months after vaccination. This CDR3 reads CASSLQWQPQHF. DNA of the CDR3: TGTGCCAGCAGTTTACAGTGGCAGCCCCAGCATTTT.